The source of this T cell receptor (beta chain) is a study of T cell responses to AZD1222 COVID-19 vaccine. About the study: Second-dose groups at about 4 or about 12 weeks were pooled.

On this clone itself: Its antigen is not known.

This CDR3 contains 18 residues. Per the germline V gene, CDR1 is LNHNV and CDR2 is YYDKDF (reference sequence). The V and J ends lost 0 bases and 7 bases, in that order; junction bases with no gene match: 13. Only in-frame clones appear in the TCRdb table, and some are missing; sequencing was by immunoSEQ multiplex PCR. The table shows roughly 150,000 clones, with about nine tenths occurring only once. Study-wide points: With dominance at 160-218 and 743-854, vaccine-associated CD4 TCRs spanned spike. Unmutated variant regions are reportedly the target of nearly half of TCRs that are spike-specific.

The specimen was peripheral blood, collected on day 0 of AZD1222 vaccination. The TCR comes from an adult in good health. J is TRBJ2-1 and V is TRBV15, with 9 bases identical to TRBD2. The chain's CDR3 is CATSRDLGGGRAINEQFF. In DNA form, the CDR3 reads TGTGCCACCAGCAGAGATCTTGGGGGCGGGAGGGCCATAAATGAGCAGTTCTTC.